Each of the 2 T cell receptor beta chains below was sequenced from the same sample in a study of T cell repertoires in cytomegalovirus infection. TCRdb used MiXCR to reprocess the reads, holding one entry per CDR3 protein. In the table there are approximately 120,000 distinct CDR3 sequences, around 28% of which are singletons. Their antigens remain unidentified. The starting material was CD8+ T cells from cultured PBMCs, obtained from culture after CMV antigen stimulation. Receptors originate from a human donor in good health (CMV status not recorded). Some clones in this sample may be carry-over from other donors' samples.

This clonotype showed up many times. The rearrangement links TRBV20-1 to TRBJ1-2; a possible D gene is TRBD1 (6 bases). The CDR3 spans 14 residues. The germline V gene has CDR1 DFQATT and CDR2 SNEGSKA (reference sequence). Trimming removed 5 bases at V and 4 bases at J, with 17 bases between. The DNA of the CDR3 is TGCAGTGCTCGTTATGACTGGGACACCTATGGCTACACCTTC. Encoded protein: CSARYDWDTYGYTF.

The genes are TRBV29-1 and TRBJ2-1; no firm D call. The CDR3 is 12 amino acids. The V and J ends lost 7 bases and 5 bases respectively, with 12 bases between them. Germline V gene data show CDR1 as SQVTM and CDR2 as ANQGSEA. The CDR3 bases are TGCAGCGCTGCCGACGGAAACAATGAGCAGTTCTTC. Translated: CSAADGNNEQFF.